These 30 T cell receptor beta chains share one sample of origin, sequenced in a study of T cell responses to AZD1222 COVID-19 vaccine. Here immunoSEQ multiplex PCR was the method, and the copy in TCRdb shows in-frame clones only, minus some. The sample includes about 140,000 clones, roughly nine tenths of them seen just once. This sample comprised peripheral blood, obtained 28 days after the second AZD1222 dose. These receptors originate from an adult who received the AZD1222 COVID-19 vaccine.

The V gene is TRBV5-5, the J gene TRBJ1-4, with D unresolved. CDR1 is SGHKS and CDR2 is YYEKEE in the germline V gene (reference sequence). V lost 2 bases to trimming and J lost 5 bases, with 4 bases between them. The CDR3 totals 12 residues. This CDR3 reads CASSFPNEKLFF. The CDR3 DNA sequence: TGTGCCAGCAGCTTCCCGAATGAAAAACTGTTTTTT.

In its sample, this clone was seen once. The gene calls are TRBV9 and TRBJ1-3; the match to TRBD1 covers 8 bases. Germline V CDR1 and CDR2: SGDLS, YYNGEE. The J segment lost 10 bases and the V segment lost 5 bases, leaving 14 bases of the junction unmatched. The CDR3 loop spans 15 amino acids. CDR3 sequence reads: CASSAGTGLRETIYF. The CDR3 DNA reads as TGTGCCAGCAGTGCAGGGACAGGTCTCAGGGAGACCATATATTTT.

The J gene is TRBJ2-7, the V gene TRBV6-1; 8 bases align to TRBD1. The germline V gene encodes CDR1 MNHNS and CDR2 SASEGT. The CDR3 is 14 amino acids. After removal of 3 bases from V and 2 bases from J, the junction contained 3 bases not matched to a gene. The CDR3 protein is CASSDNRGTYEQYF. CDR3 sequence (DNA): TGTGCCAGCAGTGACAACAGGGGGACCTACGAGCAGTACTTC.

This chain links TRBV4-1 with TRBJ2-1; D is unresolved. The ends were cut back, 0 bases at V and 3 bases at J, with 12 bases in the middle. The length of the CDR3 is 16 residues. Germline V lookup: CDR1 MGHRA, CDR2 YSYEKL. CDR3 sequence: CASSQDRVASYNEQFF. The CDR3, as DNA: TGCGCCAGCAGCCAAGATAGGGTAGCCAGCTACAATGAGCAGTTCTTC.

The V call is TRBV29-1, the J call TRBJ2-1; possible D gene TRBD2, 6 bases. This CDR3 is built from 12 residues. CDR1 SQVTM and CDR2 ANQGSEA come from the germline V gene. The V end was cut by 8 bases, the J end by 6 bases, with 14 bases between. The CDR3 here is CSTKEGSNEQFF. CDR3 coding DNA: TGCAGCACCAAGGAGGGCAGCAATGAGCAGTTCTTC.

The DNA of the CDR3 is TGTGCCAGTAGTATAGGGGGAGGGGAGGCTAGCGCCTACGAGCAGTACTTC. This encodes CASSIGGGEASAYEQYF. This chain connects TRBV19 to TRBJ2-7; 7 bases fit TRBD2. The V gene's germline CDR1 is LNHDA and CDR2 SQIVND (reference sequence). J gave up 2 bases and V 1 base, and 11 bases lay outside the gene matches. CDR3 size: 17 residues.

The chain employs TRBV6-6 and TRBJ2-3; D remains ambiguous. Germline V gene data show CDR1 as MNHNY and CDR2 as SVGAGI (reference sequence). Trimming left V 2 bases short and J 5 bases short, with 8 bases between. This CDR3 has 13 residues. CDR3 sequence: CASSYEVQDTQYF. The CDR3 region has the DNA TGTGCCAGCAGTTACGAGGTTCAAGATACGCAGTATTTT.

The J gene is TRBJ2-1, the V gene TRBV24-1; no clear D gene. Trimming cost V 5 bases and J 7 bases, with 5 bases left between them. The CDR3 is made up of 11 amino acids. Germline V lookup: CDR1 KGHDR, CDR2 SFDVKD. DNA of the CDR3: TGTGCCACCAGTGTGCGGAATGAGCAGTTCTTC. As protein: CATSVRNEQFF.

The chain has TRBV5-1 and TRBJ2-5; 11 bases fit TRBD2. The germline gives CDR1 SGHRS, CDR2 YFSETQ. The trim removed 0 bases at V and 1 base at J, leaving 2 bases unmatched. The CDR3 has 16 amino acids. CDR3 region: CASSLATSGGQETQYF. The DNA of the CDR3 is TGCGCCAGCAGCTTGGCCACTAGCGGGGGCCAAGAGACCCAGTACTTC.

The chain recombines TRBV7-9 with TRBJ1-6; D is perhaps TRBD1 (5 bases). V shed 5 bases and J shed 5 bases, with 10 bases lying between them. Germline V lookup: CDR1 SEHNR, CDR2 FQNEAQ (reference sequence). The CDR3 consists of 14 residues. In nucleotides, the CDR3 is TGTGCCAGCAGCCCATGGGGCAATAATTCACCCCTCCACTTT. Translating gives CASSPWGNNSPLHF.

The CDR3 DNA sequence: TGTGCCAGCAGCTCCAGACAGGGTAATTCACCCCTCCACTTT. Encoded protein: CASSSRQGNSPLHF. The chain uses TRBV7-2 and TRBJ1-6; 7 positions agree with TRBD1. Losses at the gene ends were 4 bases for V and 6 bases for J; bases not matched to a gene: 3. This CDR3 has 14 residues. Germline CDR1 reads SGHTA; CDR2 reads FQGNSA. The complete variable domain, with remaining parts taken from reference TRBV7-2 and TRBJ1-6, reads GAGVSQSPSNKVTEKGKDVELRCDPISGHTALYWYRQSLGQGLEFLIYFQGNSAPDKSGLPSDRFSAERTGGSVSTLTIQRTQQEDSAVYLCASSSRQGNSPLHFGNGTRLTVT.

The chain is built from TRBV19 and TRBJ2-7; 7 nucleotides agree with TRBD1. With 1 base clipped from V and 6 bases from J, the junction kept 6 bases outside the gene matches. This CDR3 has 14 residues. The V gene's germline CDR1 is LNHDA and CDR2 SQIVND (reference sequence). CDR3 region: CASSIVPRTGEQYF. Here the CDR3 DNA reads TGTGCCAGTAGTATAGTTCCCCGGACAGGCGAGCAGTACTTC.

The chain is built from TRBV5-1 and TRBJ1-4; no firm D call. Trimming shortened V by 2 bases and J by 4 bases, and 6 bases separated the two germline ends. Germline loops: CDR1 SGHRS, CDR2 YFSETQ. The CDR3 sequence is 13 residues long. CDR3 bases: TGCGCCAGCAGCTTCGACATTAATGAAAAACTGTTTTTT. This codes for CASSFDINEKLFF.

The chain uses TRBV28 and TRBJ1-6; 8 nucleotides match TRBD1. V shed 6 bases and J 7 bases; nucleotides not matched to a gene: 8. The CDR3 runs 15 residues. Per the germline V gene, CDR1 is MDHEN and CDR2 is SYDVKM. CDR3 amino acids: CASRSQGARNSPLHF. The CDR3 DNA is TGTGCCAGCAGGTCCCAGGGGGCGAGAAATTCACCCCTCCACTTT. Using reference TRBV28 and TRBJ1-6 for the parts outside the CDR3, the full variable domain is DVKVTQSSRYLVKRTGEKVFLECVQDMDHENMFWYRQDPGLGLRLIYFSYDVKMKEKGDIPEGYSVSREKKERFSLILESASTNQTSMYLCASRSQGARNSPLHFGNGTRLTVT.

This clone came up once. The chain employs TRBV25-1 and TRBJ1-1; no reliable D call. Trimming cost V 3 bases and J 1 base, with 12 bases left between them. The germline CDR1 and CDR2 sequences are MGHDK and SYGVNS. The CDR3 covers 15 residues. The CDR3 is CASSDLRDGNTEAFF. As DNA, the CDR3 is TGTGCCAGCAGTGATCTTCGAGACGGGAACACTGAAGCTTTCTTT.

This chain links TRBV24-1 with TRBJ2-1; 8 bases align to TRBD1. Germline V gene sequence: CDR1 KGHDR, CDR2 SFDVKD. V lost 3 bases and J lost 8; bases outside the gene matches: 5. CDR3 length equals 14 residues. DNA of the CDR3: TGTGCCACCAGTGATCCGGGACAGGTCCATGAGCAGTTCTTC. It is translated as CATSDPGQVHEQFF.

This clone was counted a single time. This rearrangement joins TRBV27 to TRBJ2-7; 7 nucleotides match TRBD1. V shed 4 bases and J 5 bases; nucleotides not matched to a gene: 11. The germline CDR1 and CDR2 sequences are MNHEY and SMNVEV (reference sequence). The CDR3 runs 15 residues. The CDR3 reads CASSSGGNEYDEQYF. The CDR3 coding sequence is TGTGCCAGCAGTTCAGGGGGAAATGAGTACGACGAGCAGTACTTC.

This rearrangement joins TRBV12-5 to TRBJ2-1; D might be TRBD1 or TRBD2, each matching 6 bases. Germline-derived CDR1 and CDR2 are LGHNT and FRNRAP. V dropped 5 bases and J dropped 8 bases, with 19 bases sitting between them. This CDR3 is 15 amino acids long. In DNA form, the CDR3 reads TGTGCTAGTGGTCCGGGGGACGGGGGCTTAGATGAGCAGTTCTTC. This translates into CASGPGDGGLDEQFF.

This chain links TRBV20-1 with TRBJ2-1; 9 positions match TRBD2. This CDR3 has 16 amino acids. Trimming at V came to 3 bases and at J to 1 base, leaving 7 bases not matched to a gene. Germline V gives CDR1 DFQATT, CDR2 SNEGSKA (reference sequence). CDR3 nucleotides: TGCAGTGCTAGTGATAGCGGGAGCGGGTCCTACAATGAGCAGTTCTTC. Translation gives CSASDSGSGSYNEQFF.

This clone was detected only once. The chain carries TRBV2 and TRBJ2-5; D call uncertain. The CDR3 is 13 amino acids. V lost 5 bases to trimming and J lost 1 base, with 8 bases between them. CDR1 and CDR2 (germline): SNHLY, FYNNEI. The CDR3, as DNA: TGTGCCAGCAGTCCGGACGTCCAAGAGACCCAGTACTTC. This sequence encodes CASSPDVQETQYF.

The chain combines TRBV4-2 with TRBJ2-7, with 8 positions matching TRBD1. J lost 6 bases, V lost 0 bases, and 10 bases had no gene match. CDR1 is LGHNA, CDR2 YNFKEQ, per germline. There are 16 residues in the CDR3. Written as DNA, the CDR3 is TGTGCCAGCAGCCAAGATGCAGGGGGCGAGGGGCCCGAGCAGTACTTC. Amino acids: CASSQDAGGEGPEQYF.

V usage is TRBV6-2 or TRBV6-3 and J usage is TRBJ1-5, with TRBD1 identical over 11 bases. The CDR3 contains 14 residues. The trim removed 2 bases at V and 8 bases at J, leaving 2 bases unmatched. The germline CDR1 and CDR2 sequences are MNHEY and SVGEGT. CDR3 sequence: CASSYRTGGEPQHF. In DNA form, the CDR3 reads TGTGCCAGCAGTTACAGGACAGGGGGCGAGCCCCAGCATTTT.

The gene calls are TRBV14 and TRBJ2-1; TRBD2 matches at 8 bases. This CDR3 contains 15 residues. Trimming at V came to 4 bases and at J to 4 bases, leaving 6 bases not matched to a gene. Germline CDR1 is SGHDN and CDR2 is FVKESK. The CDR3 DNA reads TGTGCCAGCAGCCCTCGGGGGGGCCAGTACAATGAGCAGTTCTTC. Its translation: CASSPRGGQYNEQFF.

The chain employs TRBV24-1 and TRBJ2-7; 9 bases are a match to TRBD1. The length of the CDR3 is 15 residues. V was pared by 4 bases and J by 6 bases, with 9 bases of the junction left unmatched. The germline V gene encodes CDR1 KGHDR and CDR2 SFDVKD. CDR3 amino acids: CATSETPGQGAEQYF. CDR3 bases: TGTGCCACCAGTGAAACACCGGGACAGGGAGCCGAGCAGTACTTC.

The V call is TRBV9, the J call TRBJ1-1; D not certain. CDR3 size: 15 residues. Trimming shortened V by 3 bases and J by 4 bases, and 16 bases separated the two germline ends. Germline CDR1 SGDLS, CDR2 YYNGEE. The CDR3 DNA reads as TGTGCCAGCAGCGCACCGACCCGGGATGGCACTGAAGCTTTCTTT. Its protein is CASSAPTRDGTEAFF. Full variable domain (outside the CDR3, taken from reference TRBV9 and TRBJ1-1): DSGVTQTPKHLITATGQRVTLRCSPRSGDLSVYWYQQSLDQGLQFLIQYYNGEERAKGNILERFSAQQFPDLHSELNLSSLELGDSALYFCASSAPTRDGTEAFFGQGTRLTVV.

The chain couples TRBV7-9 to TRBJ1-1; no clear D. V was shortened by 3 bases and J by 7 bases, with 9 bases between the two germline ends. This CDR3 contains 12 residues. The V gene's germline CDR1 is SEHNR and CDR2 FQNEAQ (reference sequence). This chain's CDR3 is CASSFSEGEAFF. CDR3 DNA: TGTGCCAGCAGCTTTTCGGAAGGTGAAGCTTTCTTT.

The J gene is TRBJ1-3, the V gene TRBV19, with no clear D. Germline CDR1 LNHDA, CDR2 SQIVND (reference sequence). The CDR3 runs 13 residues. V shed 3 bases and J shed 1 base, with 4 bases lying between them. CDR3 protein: CASSMSSGNTIYF. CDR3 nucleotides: TGTGCCAGTAGTATGAGTTCTGGAAACACCATATATTTT.

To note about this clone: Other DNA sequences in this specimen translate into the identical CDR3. The CDR3 here is CASSQGRNQPQHF. CDR3 coding DNA: TGTGCCAGCAGCCAGGGCAGAAATCAGCCCCAGCATTTT. This rearrangement joins TRBV3-1 (or the pseudogene TRBV3-2) to TRBJ1-5; no reliable D call. V gave up 3 bases and J gave up 4 bases, with 7 bases separating them. Germline CDR1 reads LGHDT; CDR2 reads YNNKEL (reference sequence). The CDR3 totals 13 residues.

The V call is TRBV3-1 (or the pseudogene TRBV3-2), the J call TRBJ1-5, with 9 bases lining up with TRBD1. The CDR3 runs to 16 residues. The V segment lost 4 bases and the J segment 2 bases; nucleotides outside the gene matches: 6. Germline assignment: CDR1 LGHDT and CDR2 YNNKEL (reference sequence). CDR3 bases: TGTGCCAGCAGCCGAACAGGGGGCTCGGGCAATCAGCCCCAGCATTTT. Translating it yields CASSRTGGSGNQPQHF.

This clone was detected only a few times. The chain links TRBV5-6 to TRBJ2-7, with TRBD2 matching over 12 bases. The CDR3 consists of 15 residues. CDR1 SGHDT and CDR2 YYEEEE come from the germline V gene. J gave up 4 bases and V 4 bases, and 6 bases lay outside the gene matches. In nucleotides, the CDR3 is TGTGCCAGCAGCCGCCCTGGACTAGCGGGGTACGAGCAGTACTTC. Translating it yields CASSRPGLAGYEQYF.